The clone carrying this TCR beta chain was observed at least ten times. V was trimmed by 4 bases and J by 3 bases, leaving 8 bases between them. The CDR3 runs to 13 residues. Germline lookup yields CDR1 SGHDT and CDR2 YYEEEE. The record originates from a study of metastatic and nonmetastatic thyroid tumors. In the study overall: Repertoire comparison spanned blood and tumor or nodule tissue of malignant and benign thyroid patients.

Every patient underwent thyroid surgery untreated. MiXCR reprocessed the PCR reads for TCRdb. The sample consists of tens of thousands of clones, roughly 18% of them appearing once. This TCR was sampled from a male donor with papillary thyroid cancer or a benign thyroid nodule (not recorded which). Some clones in this sample may be carry-over from other donors' samples. Material: adjacent normal tissue. This rearrangement joins TRBV5-6 to TRBJ2-1; weak D call: TRBD1 (5 bases). For the CDR3, the DNA is TGTGCCAGCAGCCTAGACAGCTACAATGAGCAGTTCTTC. It specifies CASSLDSYNEQFF.